Following are 30 T cell receptor beta chains from one sample sequenced in a study of shared clonotypes between healthy human individuals. Data came from immunoSEQ multiplex PCR; TCRdb stores just in-frame clones and leaves some out. The sample has 500,000 or so clones, 90% to 97% seen once. What was sequenced was naive CD4+ T cells sorted from blood. Indicated subset: CD45RA+ positively selected. The source of these receptors is a woman aged 25 to 39 in good health.

The chain joins TRBV19 to TRBJ2-1; D possibly uses TRBD1 or TRBD2 (5 bases each). CDR3 size: 15 residues. Germline V CDR1 and CDR2: LNHDA, SQIVND (reference sequence). V lost 2 bases, J lost 8 bases, and 16 bases lay in between. CDR3 nucleotides: TGTGCCAGTAGTATACAAGGGAGTGGGACCCATGAGCAGTTCTTC. Translation: CASSIQGSGTHEQFF.

The chain combines TRBV27 with TRBJ1-2; D remains ambiguous. The CDR3 has 14 amino acids. CDR1 is MNHEY, CDR2 SMNVEV, per germline (reference sequence). Between the trimmed V and J ends, which lost 5 bases and 5 bases, there was a span of 15 bases. CDR3 nucleotide sequence: TGTGCCAGCAGTCTCAGTAAGGAATTTTATGGCTACACCTTC. Its translation is CASSLSKEFYGYTF.

V is TRBV19 and J is TRBJ2-5; 14 bases line up with TRBD2. Germline values: CDR1 LNHDA, CDR2 SQIVND (reference sequence). The CDR3 covers 15 residues. J was trimmed by 4 bases and V by 4 bases; bases with no gene match: 2. In DNA, the CDR3 is TGTGCCAGTAGTACCGGGACTAGCGGGGGAGAGACCCAGTACTTC. It encodes CASSTGTSGGETQYF. Full variable domain (outside the CDR3, taken from reference TRBV19 and TRBJ2-5): DGGITQSPKYLFRKEGQNVTLSCEQNLNHDAMYWYRQDPGQGLRLIYYSQIVNDFQKGDIAEGYSVSREKKESFPLTVTSAQKNPTAFYLCASSTGTSGGETQYFGPGTRLLVL.

This clone showed up just once. The chain carries TRBV7-8 and TRBJ2-1; D is possibly TRBD2 (6 bases). The germline CDR1 and CDR2 sequences are SGHVS and FQNEAQ. The CDR3 is 15 residues long. The V end was cut by 9 bases, the J end by 0 bases, with 15 bases between. CDR3 nucleotide sequence: TGTGCCAGTCGGGTCCGAGCGGGCTCCTACAATGAGCAGTTCTTC. Translating it yields CASRVRAGSYNEQFF.

The V gene is TRBV5-1, the J gene TRBJ2-7; 8 bases align to TRBD2. Germline V lookup: CDR1 SGHRS, CDR2 YFSETQ. Trimming took 1 base from V and 3 from J; bases not matched to a gene: 3. The CDR3 length is 14 residues. The CDR3 here is CASSLWGLDYEQYF. The CDR3 region has the DNA TGCGCCAGCAGCTTGTGGGGACTAGACTACGAGCAGTACTTC.

Comments on this clone: Different DNA sequences within this sample yield the same CDR3. V usage is TRBV5-1 and J usage is TRBJ2-5; D assignment may be TRBD1 or TRBD2 (5 bases each). The J call is doubtful: the DNA matches TRBJ2-7 better. Per the germline V gene, CDR1 is SGHRS and CDR2 is YFSETQ. The length of the CDR3 is 13 residues. Written as DNA, the CDR3 is TGCGCCAGCAGCTCAGGGAGCTCCTACGAGCAGTACTTC. Protein sequence: CASSSGSSYEQYF.

This chain joins TRBV7-9 and TRBJ2-2; D is ambiguous. The germline V gene has CDR1 SEHNR and CDR2 FQNEAQ (reference sequence). V was pared by 0 bases and J by 0 bases, with 8 bases between. The CDR3 runs to 16 residues. CDR3 in amino acids: CASSLAYNTNTGELFF. CDR3 nucleotides: TGTGCCAGCAGCTTAGCCTATAATACGAACACCGGGGAGCTGTTTTTT.

The rearrangement uses TRBV29-1 and TRBJ2-5; D uncertain. Trimming took off 4 bases at V and 6 bases at J, with 21 bases between the two ends. Germline lookup yields CDR1 SQVTM and CDR2 ANQGSEA. The CDR3 has 15 amino acids. This chain's CDR3 is CSVVSVDGVAKTQYF. In nucleotides, the CDR3 is TGCAGCGTTGTTTCTGTAGATGGGGTGGCAAAGACCCAGTACTTC.

This chain uses TRBV6-5 with TRBJ1-1; D is undetermined. Germline V gene sequence: CDR1 MNHEY, CDR2 SVGAGI. The length of the CDR3 is 13 residues. The V gene lost 7 bases and the J gene lost 4 bases, with 13 bases spanning the gap. For the CDR3, the DNA is TGTGCCAGCACCAAGGAGAAGGGCACTGAAGCTTTCTTT. It is translated as CASTKEKGTEAFF.

V and J are TRBV30 and TRBJ1-1, with 9 bases that match TRBD1. CDR1 GTSNPN and CDR2 SVGIG come from the germline V gene (reference sequence). CDR3 length: 15 residues. After removal of 0 bases from V and 7 bases from J, the junction contained 9 bases not matched to a gene. The CDR3 region is CAWSVVGQGGDEAFF. CDR3 DNA sequence: TGTGCCTGGAGTGTAGTGGGACAGGGCGGGGATGAAGCTTTCTTT.

J is TRBJ2-7 and V is TRBV28; TRBD2 agrees at 9 bases. V dropped 3 bases and J dropped 7; count of bases not matched to a gene: 10. The CDR3 has 15 residues. Germline CDR1 MDHEN, CDR2 SYDVKM. Here the CDR3 DNA reads TGTGCCAGCAGTTTCGGAAGCGGGGGGAAGGAAGAGCAGTACTTC. Translated: CASSFGSGGKEEQYF.

The chain joins TRBV30 to TRBJ2-7; 8 nucleotides agree with TRBD1. Trimming took 3 bases from V and 2 from J; bases not matched to a gene: 9. The CDR3 sequence is 15 residues long. Germline loops: CDR1 GTSNPN, CDR2 SVGIG (reference sequence). Here the CDR3 DNA reads TGTGCCTGGAGAGCCTGGACAGGGCGTACCTACGAGCAGTACTTC. It yields the protein CAWRAWTGRTYEQYF.

The chain links TRBV18 to TRBJ2-5, with D maybe TRBD2 (6 bases). This CDR3 has 11 amino acids. V dropped 3 bases and J dropped 7 bases, with 6 bases sitting between them. Germline CDR1 is KGHSH and CDR2 is LQKENI. For the CDR3, the DNA is TGTGCCAGCTCACCGGAGGGGACCCAGTACTTC. Its protein is CASSPEGTQYF.

In regard to this clone: Other DNA sequences within the sample encode an identical CDR3. The chain combines TRBV9 with TRBJ2-3; no firm D call. The CDR3 is made up of 13 amino acids. Germline loops: CDR1 SGDLS, CDR2 YYNGEE. Deletions cut 0 bases from V and 0 bases from J, with 2 bases between. The CDR3 reads CASSVASTDTQYF. Written as DNA, the CDR3 is TGTGCCAGCAGCGTAGCCAGCACAGATACGCAGTATTTT.

This sequence joins TRBV5-1 and TRBJ2-7; D may correspond to TRBD1 or TRBD2 (5 bases each). V was pared by 3 bases and J by 3 bases, with 16 bases between. The CDR3 spans 15 residues. Germline V CDR1 and CDR2: SGHRS, YFSETQ. CDR3 DNA sequence: TGCGCCAGCAGCTCGCACGGGACGGGAAACTACGAGCAGTACTTC. Its translation is CASSSHGTGNYEQYF.

The chain recombines TRBV28 with TRBJ1-5, with D possibly being TRBD1 (5 bases). Germline CDR1 is MDHEN and CDR2 is SYDVKM. The CDR3 sequence is 16 residues long. V shed 2 bases and J shed 5 bases, with 16 bases lying between them. CDR3 residues: CASSLVRGFLYQPQHF. Written as DNA, the CDR3 is TGTGCCAGCAGTTTAGTCCGGGGGTTTTTATATCAGCCCCAGCATTTT.

The gene calls are TRBV4-1 and TRBJ1-5; a possible D gene is TRBD1 (6 bases). Germline-derived CDR1 and CDR2 are MGHRA and YSYEKL. The V and J ends lost 6 bases and 7 bases respectively, with 16 bases between them. There are 14 residues in the CDR3. This CDR3 is CASSKVGARQPQHF. In nucleotides, the CDR3 is TGCGCCAGCAGTAAGGTGGGGGCCCGGCAGCCCCAGCATTTT.

The CDR3 DNA is TGTGCCAGCAGTGCGGAGGAGACCCAGTACTTC. Its translation is CASSAEETQYF. The chain is built from TRBV2 and TRBJ2-5, with D uncertain. Looked up from germline, CDR1 is SNHLY and CDR2 is FYNNEI. Trimming pared 4 bases from V and 5 bases from J, leaving 5 bases between. The CDR3 runs to 11 residues.

The V call is TRBV6-6, the J call TRBJ2-7; TRBD1 matches at 9 bases. CDR1 MNHNY and CDR2 SVGAGI come from the germline V gene (reference sequence). J was trimmed by 5 bases and V by 5 bases; bases with no gene match: 4. This CDR3 is 13 amino acids long. CDR3 protein: CASSAGTGNEQYF. The DNA for the CDR3 is TGTGCCAGCAGTGCCGGGACAGGGAACGAGCAGTACTTC.

The CDR3 reads CASRPGLANTGELFF. In DNA form, the CDR3 reads TGCGCCAGCAGGCCGGGACTAGCGAACACCGGGGAGCTGTTTTTT. V usage is TRBV10-1 and J usage is TRBJ2-2, with 8 bases matching TRBD2. CDR3 size: 15 residues. The V segment lost 6 bases and the J segment 0 bases; nucleotides outside the gene matches: 3. CDR1 is WNHNN and CDR2 is SYGVQD in the germline V gene (reference sequence).

The CDR3 protein is CASSLKLSGTHGYTF. The CDR3 DNA sequence: TGTGCCAGCAGCTTAAAATTGTCAGGGACCCATGGCTACACCTTC. This chain links TRBV11-2 with TRBJ1-2; D may be TRBD1 (5 bases). Germline assignment: CDR1 SGHAT and CDR2 FQNNGV. The CDR3 totals 15 residues. The V end lost 2 bases, the J end lost 6 bases, and 16 bases lay between the germline ends. The full variable domain, rest sourced from reference TRBV11-2 and TRBJ1-2, is EAGVAQSPRYKIIEKRQSVAFWCNPISGHATLYWYQQILGQGPKLLIQFQNNGVVDDSQLPKDRFSAERLKGVDSTLKIQPAKLEDSAVYLCASSLKLSGTHGYTFGSGTRLTVV.

The CDR3, as DNA: TGCGCCAGCAGCTTGGGTACTCCAGGGGGCGAGCAGTACTTC. Protein product: CASSLGTPGGEQYF. The chain employs TRBV5-1 and TRBJ2-7, with 7 bases identical to TRBD1. Germline loops: CDR1 SGHRS, CDR2 YFSETQ. The trim removed 0 bases at V and 6 bases at J, leaving 6 bases unmatched. The CDR3 runs to 14 residues.

The V and J genes are TRBV6-5 and TRBJ2-3, with a weak D call TRBD2 (5 bases). V lost 0 bases, J lost 3 bases, and 10 bases lay in between. The length of the CDR3 is 15 residues. The germline gives CDR1 MNHEY, CDR2 SVGAGI. CDR3 amino acids: CASSYSRAETDTQYF. Here the CDR3 DNA reads TGTGCCAGCAGTTACTCTCGAGCGGAGACAGATACGCAGTATTTT.

The genes are TRBV7-9 and TRBJ2-3; no firm D call. Germline CDR1 and CDR2: SEHNR and FQNEAQ (reference sequence). The V end lost 3 bases, the J end lost 5 bases, and 9 bases lay between the germline ends. The CDR3 spans 13 residues. The DNA for the CDR3 is TGTGCCAGCAGCTTCTCCCCCGGAGATACGCAGTATTTT. This translates into CASSFSPGDTQYF.

The rearrangement uses TRBV6-6 and TRBJ2-3; maybe TRBD2 (5 bases). Trimming removed 5 bases from V and 2 bases from J, with 17 bases in between. Germline assignment: CDR1 MNHNY and CDR2 SVGAGI (reference sequence). This CDR3 is 16 amino acids long. As DNA, the CDR3 is TGTGCCAGCAGTGGACTCAGGACTGGCAACACAGATACGCAGTATTTT. Amino acids: CASSGLRTGNTDTQYF.

This clone was observed a few times. The J gene is TRBJ2-7, the V gene TRBV6-1, with 9 positions matching TRBD2. The CDR3 length is 14 residues. Trimming removed 4 bases from V and 11 bases from J; junction bases left unmatched: 12. Looked up from germline, CDR1 is MNHNS and CDR2 is SASEGT. Here the CDR3 DNA reads TGTGCCAGCAGTGTACAGCGGGAGGCCGTGCGAGAGTACTTC. Its protein is CASSVQREAVREYF.

The gene calls are TRBV14 and TRBJ2-3; D is ambiguous. Trimming removed 2 bases from V and 6 bases from J, with 9 bases in between. The CDR3 is 13 amino acids. CDR1 and CDR2 from the germline V gene are SGHDN and FVKESK. CDR3 loop: CASSQRVQDTQYF. In DNA, the CDR3 is TGTGCCAGCAGCCAAAGAGTCCAGGATACGCAGTATTTT.

The rearrangement links TRBV11-2 to TRBJ2-5, with D possibly TRBD1 on 6 matching bases. The CDR3 totals 15 residues. The germline CDR1 and CDR2 sequences are SGHAT and FQNNGV. With 1 base removed from V and 5 bases from J, the gap between germline ends came to 14 bases. Written as DNA, the CDR3 is TGTGCCAGCAGCTTAGTTCTGGGGGCTCGGGAGACCCAGTACTTC. It translates to CASSLVLGARETQYF.

The chain couples TRBV5-6 to TRBJ1-1; D is undetermined. Trimming pared 4 bases from V and 3 bases from J, leaving 10 bases between. The CDR3 sequence is 13 residues long. Germline V gene lookup returns CDR1 SGHDT and CDR2 YYEEEE. Here the CDR3 reads CASSLGLDTEAFF. The CDR3 bases are TGTGCCAGCAGCCTAGGGCTGGACACTGAAGCTTTCTTT. Full variable domain (rest looked up from reference TRBV5-6 and TRBJ1-1): DAGVTQSPTHLIKTRGQQVTLRCSPKSGHDTVSWYQQALGQGPQFIFQYYEEEERQRGNFPDRFSGHQFPNYSSELNVNALLLGDSALYLCASSLGLDTEAFFGQGTRLTVV.

The rearrangement joins TRBV6-1 to TRBJ2-7; D possibly corresponds to TRBD2 (6 bases). Deletions cut 3 bases from V and 2 bases from J, with 11 bases between. Per the germline V gene, CDR1 is MNHNS and CDR2 is SASEGT. The CDR3 length is 14 residues. The DNA of the CDR3 is TGTGCCAGCAGTGATATTAGCGGACCCTACGAGCAGTACTTC. It codes for CASSDISGPYEQYF.